This TCR beta chain was retrieved from a study of blood T cells in healthy people across ages. Study conclusions and caveats: A roughly linear age-dependent decrease characterized TCR beta diversity per million T cells.

Germline assignment: CDR1 MNHEY and CDR2 SVGEGT. Trimming removed 7 bases from V and 6 bases from J; junction bases left unmatched: 6. This CDR3 spans 14 amino acids. As regards this clonotype: Its specificity is not known.

A second 7 to 11 cycle PCR used barcoded and J-beta primers. TCRdb used MiXCR to reprocess the 5' RACE reads, holding one entry per CDR3 protein. The sample records roughly 800,000 distinct CDR3 sequences, around 36% being singletons. The chain uses TRBV6-2 or TRBV6-3 and TRBJ2-1; TRBD1 matches at 10 bases. Sequenced: blood. The TCR was taken from a man aged 18 to 30 in good health. Here the CDR3 DNA reads TGTGCCAGCAAGGTGGGACAGGGGCCCAATGAGCAGTTCTTC. It translates to CASKVGQGPNEQFF.